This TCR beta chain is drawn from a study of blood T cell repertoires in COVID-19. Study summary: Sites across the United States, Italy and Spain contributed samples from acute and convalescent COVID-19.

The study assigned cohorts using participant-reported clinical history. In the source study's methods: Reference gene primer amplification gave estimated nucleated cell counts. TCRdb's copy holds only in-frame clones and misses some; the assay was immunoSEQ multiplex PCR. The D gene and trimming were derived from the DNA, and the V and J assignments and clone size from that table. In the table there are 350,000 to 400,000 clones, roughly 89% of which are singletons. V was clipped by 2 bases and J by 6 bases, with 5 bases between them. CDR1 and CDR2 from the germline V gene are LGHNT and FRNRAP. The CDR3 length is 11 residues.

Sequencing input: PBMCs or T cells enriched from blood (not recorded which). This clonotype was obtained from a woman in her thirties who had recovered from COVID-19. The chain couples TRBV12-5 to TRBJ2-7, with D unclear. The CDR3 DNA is TGTGCTAGTGGTTTGTATGTCGAGCAGTACTTC. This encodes CASGLYVEQYF.